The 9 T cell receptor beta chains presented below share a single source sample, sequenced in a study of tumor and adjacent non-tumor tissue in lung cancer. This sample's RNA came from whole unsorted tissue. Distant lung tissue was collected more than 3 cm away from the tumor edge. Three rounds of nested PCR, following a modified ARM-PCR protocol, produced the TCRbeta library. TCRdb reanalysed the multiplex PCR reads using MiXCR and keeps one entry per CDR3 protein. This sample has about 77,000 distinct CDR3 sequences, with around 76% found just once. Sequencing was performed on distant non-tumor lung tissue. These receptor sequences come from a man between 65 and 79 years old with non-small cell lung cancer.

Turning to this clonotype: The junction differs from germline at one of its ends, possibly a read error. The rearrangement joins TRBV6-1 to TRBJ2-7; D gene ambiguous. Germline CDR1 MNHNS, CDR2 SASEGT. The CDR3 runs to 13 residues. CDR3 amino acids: CGSKFGSSYEQYF. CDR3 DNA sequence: TGTGGCAGCAAATTCGGCAGCTCCTACGAGCAGTACTTC.

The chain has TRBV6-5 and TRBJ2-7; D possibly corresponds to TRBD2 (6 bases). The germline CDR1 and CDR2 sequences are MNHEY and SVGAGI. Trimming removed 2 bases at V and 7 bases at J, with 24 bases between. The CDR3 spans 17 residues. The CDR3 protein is CASSYGRGGYAFYEQYF. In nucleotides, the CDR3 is TGTGCCAGCAGTTACGGGCGGGGCGGATATGCGTTCTATGAGCAGTACTTC.

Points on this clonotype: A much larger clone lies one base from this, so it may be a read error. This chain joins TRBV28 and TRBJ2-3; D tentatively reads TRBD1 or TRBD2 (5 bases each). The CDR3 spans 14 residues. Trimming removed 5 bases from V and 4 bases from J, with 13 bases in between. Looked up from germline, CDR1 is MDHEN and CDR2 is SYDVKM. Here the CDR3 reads CASSKPGPADTQYF. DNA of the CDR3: TGTGCCAGCAGTAAGCCGGGACCCGCAGATACGCAGTATTTT. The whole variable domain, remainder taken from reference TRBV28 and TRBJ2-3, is DVKVTQSSRYLVKRTGEKVFLECVQDMDHENMFWYRQDPGLGLRLIYFSYDVKMKEKGDIPEGYSVSREKKERFSLILESASTNQTSMYLCASSKPGPADTQYFGPGTRLTVL.

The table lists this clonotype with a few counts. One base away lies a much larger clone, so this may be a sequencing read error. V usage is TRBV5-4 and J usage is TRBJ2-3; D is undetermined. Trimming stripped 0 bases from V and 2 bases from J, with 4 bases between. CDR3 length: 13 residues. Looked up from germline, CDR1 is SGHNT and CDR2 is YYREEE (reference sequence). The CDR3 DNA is TGTGCCAGCAGCTTGGAACACACAGATACGCAGTATTTT. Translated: CASSLEHTDTQYF.

The CDR3 DNA follows: TGCAGCGTTAAAAATACGATCCCCTCGGACTCCTACGAGCAGTACTTC. This sequence encodes CSVKNTIPSDSYEQYF. J is TRBJ2-7 and V is TRBV29-1; D not certain. Germline CDR1 and CDR2: SQVTM and ANQGSEA. This CDR3 is built from 16 residues. Trimming took off 5 bases at V and 0 bases at J, with 20 bases between the two ends.

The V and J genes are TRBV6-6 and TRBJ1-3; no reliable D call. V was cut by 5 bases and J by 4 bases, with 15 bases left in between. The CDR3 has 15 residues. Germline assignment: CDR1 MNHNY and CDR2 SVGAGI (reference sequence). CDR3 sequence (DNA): TGTGCCAGCAGTGCCAGACATCTCTCAGGAAACACCATATATTTT. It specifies CASSARHLSGNTIYF.

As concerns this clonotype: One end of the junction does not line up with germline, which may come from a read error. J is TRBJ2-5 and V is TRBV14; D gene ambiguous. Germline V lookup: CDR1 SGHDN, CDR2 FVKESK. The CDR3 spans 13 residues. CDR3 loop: CASCRNIEETQYF. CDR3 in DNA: TGTGCCAGCTGCCGGAACATCGAAGAGACACAGTACTTC.

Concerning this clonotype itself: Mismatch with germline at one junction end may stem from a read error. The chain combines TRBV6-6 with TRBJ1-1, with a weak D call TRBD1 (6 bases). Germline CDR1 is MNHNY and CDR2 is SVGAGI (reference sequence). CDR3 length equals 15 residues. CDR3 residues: CGSSPSGGRNTEAYF. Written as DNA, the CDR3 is TGTGGCAGCAGCCCAAGTGGGGGGCGGAACACTGAAGCTTACTTT.

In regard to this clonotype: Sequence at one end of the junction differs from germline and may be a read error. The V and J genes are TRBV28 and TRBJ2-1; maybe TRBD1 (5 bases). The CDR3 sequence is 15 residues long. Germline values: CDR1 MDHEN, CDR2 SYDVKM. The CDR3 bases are TGTGGCAGCAGCCGACAGATCACCGCTCGGGTTGAGCAGTTCTTC. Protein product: CGSSRQITARVEQFF.